This T cell receptor beta chain was documented in a study of shared clonotypes between healthy human individuals. Adult donors, all healthy and HIV-negative, had no recent acute infections or vaccinations. CDR3 size: 14 residues. V was pared by 1 base and J by 8 bases, with 13 bases between. CDR1 and CDR2 (germline): LNHDA, SQIVND (reference sequence). Per the original data handling: Junction-only sequences without quality scores were provided by ImmunoSEQ, so filtering was different. Using immunoSEQ multiplex PCR, the repertoire was profiled, and TCRdb retains in-frame clones only, with some absent. Clone size and the V and J calls come from that table; the DNA yielded D and trimming. The table shows 2 million to 2.5 million clones, with about 92% occurring only once.

The clonotype was recovered from a man aged 18-30 years in good health. Some clones in this sample may be carry-over from other donors' samples. Sequencing used naive CD4+ T cells from PBMCs. As to subset: CD45RA+ positively selected. The chain recombines TRBV19 with TRBJ2-3; D gene uncertain. CDR3 sequence (DNA): TGTGCCAGTAGTATAGTACCCTCGGTCGGTACGCAGTATTTT. Translation gives CASSIVPSVGTQYF.